The 24 T cell receptor beta chains in this list originate from one sample, sequenced in a study of CD8 T cells in ankylosing spondylitis. A single record per CDR3 protein comes from TCRdb applying MiXCR to the 5' RACE reads. The sample carries some 87,000 distinct CDR3 sequences, approximately 9% recorded once. Sample: blood, either unsorted or a sorted T cell fraction (not recorded which). The receptors come from a male donor with ankylosing spondylitis or in good health (not recorded which).

This clonotype occurred many times. V gene TRBV15 combines with J gene TRBJ2-3; 8 nucleotides align to TRBD2. The CDR3 spans 18 residues. From germline, CDR1 is LNHNV and CDR2 YYDKDF (reference sequence). V was clipped by 0 bases and J by 1 base; unmatched bases: 9. For the CDR3, the DNA is TGTGCCACCAGCAGAGATCAAGGCGGGGGGCCGGGCACAGATACGCAGTATTTT. As protein: CATSRDQGGGPGTDTQYF. Based on the CDR3 plus reference TRBV15 and TRBJ2-3, the full variable domain is DAMVIQNPRYQVTQFGKPVTLSCSQTLNHNVMYWYQQKSSQAPKLLFHYYDKDFNNEADTPDNFQSRRPNTSFCFLDIRSPGLGDTAMYLCATSRDQGGGPGTDTQYFGPGTRLTVL.

This clonotype was seen many times. The germline gene is not matched at one end of the junction; a read error may be the cause. The chain carries TRBV12-3 or TRBV12-4 and TRBJ2-5, with 11 nucleotides matching TRBD2. CDR3 length: 16 amino acids. The CDR3 nucleotides read TGTGCCAGCAGTTTTGGTAGTACTAGCGGGGGAGAGGCCCAGTACTTC. This encodes CASSFGSTSGGEAQYF.

This clonotype was seen repeatedly, ten times or more. The gene calls are TRBV7-6 and TRBJ1-6, with a weak D call TRBD1 (5 bases). In germline, CDR1 is SGHVS, CDR2 FNYEAQ. The CDR3 covers 15 residues. V dropped 1 base and J dropped 9 bases, with 13 bases sitting between them. The CDR3 region has the DNA TGTGCCAGCAGCTTAGAAGGTGACAGTTCTTCACCCCTCCACTTT. As protein: CASSLEGDSSSPLHF. Using reference TRBV7-6 and TRBJ1-6 for the parts outside the CDR3, the full variable domain is GAGVSQSPRYKVTKRGQDVALRCDPISGHVSLYWYRQALGQGPEFLTYFNYEAQQDKSGLPNDRFSAERPEGSISTLTIQRTEQRDSAMYRCASSLEGDSSSPLHFGNGTRLTVT.

This clonotype turned up a few times. This chain uses TRBV14 with TRBJ2-5; no definite D call. Trimming took off 4 bases at V and 5 bases at J, with 11 bases between the two ends. CDR3 size: 13 residues. Germline CDR1 is SGHDN and CDR2 is FVKESK. CDR3 nucleotide sequence: TGTGCCAGCAGCCCTCGTGATAGGGAGACCCAGTACTTC. The encoded protein is CASSPRDRETQYF.

This clonotype was recorded at least ten times. The J gene is TRBJ2-7, the V gene TRBV5-6; possibly TRBD2 for D (5 bases). Between the trimmed V and J ends, which lost 3 bases and 3 bases, there was a span of 25 bases. CDR3 length: 18 residues. Per the germline V gene, CDR1 is SGHDT and CDR2 is YYEEEE. The CDR3 protein is CASSSRRLTSNGFYEQYF. The DNA for the CDR3 is TGTGCCAGCAGCTCGAGGAGGCTGACCTCCAATGGATTCTACGAGCAGTACTTC.

This clonotype turned up a few times. The V call is TRBV7-9, the J call TRBJ2-5; D possibly corresponds to TRBD1 (5 bases). Germline V gene data show CDR1 as SEHNR and CDR2 as FQNEAQ (reference sequence). The CDR3 runs to 16 residues. V shed 4 bases and J shed 4 bases, with 19 bases lying between them. This CDR3 reads CASSSGSLTGAETQYF. The CDR3 bases are TGTGCCAGCAGCTCAGGGTCCCTCACCGGAGCAGAGACCCAGTACTTC.

This clonotype was observed a handful of times. This sequence joins TRBV20-1 and TRBJ2-5, with TRBD2 identical over 11 bases. CDR3 length equals 15 residues. V was clipped by 3 bases and J by 1 base; unmatched bases: 4. Germline V gives CDR1 DFQATT, CDR2 SNEGSKA (reference sequence). CDR3 in amino acids: CSASVAGGTQETQYF. The CDR3 DNA sequence: TGCAGTGCTAGTGTAGCGGGGGGGACCCAAGAGACCCAGTACTTC.

Ten or more counts support this clonotype. This chain joins TRBV20-1 and TRBJ2-3, with 11 nucleotides matching TRBD2. Germline loops: CDR1 DFQATT, CDR2 SNEGSKA (reference sequence). The CDR3 has 16 residues. The V gene end was trimmed by 3 bases and the J gene end by 0 bases; junction bases not matched to a gene: 5. The CDR3 bases are TGCAGTGCTAGCCTAGCGGGGGGATTCAGCACAGATACGCAGTATTTT. Translated: CSASLAGGFSTDTQYF.

The sample holds one count of this clonotype. With a much larger clone just one base away, this may be a read error. The chain has TRBV3-1 and TRBJ2-7; D not resolved. Germline V gene lookup returns CDR1 LGHDT and CDR2 YNNKEL (reference sequence). This CDR3 is built from 12 residues. CDR3 nucleotide sequence: TGTGCCAGCAGCCAGACCTCCTACGGGCAGTACTTC. Translation gives CASSQTSYGQYF.

The sample holds many counts of this clonotype. V usage is TRBV20-1 and J usage is TRBJ1-1, with 7 bases fitting TRBD1. The CDR3 runs to 13 residues. Germline CDR1 DFQATT, CDR2 SNEGSKA (reference sequence). The ends lost 5 bases at V and 9 bases at J; junction bases unmatched: 12. This chain's CDR3 is CSALEEQGTKAFF. DNA for the CDR3: TGCAGTGCTCTAGAGGAACAGGGGACGAAAGCTTTCTTT.

This clonotype has ten or more counts. This sequence joins TRBV28 and TRBJ2-1, with 8 bases matching TRBD2. V was pared by 2 bases and J by 8 bases, with 8 bases of the junction left unmatched. CDR3 size: 15 residues. Germline V gene data show CDR1 as MDHEN and CDR2 as SYDVKM. The CDR3: CASSLSGTRVYEQFF. Written as DNA, the CDR3 is TGTGCCAGCAGTTTAAGCGGGACTAGGGTCTATGAGCAGTTCTTC.

This clonotype turned up a few times. V is TRBV7-2 and J is TRBJ2-7; 10 nucleotides match TRBD2. The ends lost 1 base at V and 2 bases at J; junction bases unmatched: 5. The germline V gene encodes CDR1 SGHTA and CDR2 FQGNSA. The CDR3 consists of 16 residues. CDR3 amino acids: CASSLGPAGGTYEQYF. The CDR3 nucleotides read TGTGCCAGCAGCTTAGGTCCAGCGGGGGGGACCTACGAGCAGTACTTC.

This clonotype was seen at least ten times. J is TRBJ1-4 and V is TRBV11-2; tentative D call: TRBD1 (5 bases). V gave up 0 bases and J gave up 7 bases, with 15 bases separating them. This CDR3 has 16 amino acids. Germline V gives CDR1 SGHAT, CDR2 FQNNGV. The CDR3 DNA sequence: TGTGCCAGCAGCTTAGATCGGACCGTGGGGGGTGAAAAACTGTTTTTT. This codes for CASSLDRTVGGEKLFF. Complete variable domain (other parts from reference TRBV11-2 and TRBJ1-4): EAGVAQSPRYKIIEKRQSVAFWCNPISGHATLYWYQQILGQGPKLLIQFQNNGVVDDSQLPKDRFSAERLKGVDSTLKIQPAKLEDSAVYLCASSLDRTVGGEKLFFGSGTQLSVL.

Of note for this clonotype: A much larger clone is a single base away; this may be a read error. This rearrangement joins TRBV6-6 to TRBJ2-5; no reliable D call. V was clipped by 0 bases and J by 4 bases, with 3 bases between them. Germline assignment: CDR1 MNHNY and CDR2 SVGAGI (reference sequence). The CDR3 has 12 amino acids. The CDR3 nucleotides are TGTGCCAGCAGTTACTCGAGAGAGACCCAGTACTTC. Its protein is CASSYSRETQYF.

Note on this clonotype: Just one base apart from a much larger clone, this may be a read error. This sequence joins TRBV9 and TRBJ2-3, with unresolved D. The length of the CDR3 is 14 residues. CDR1 SGDLS and CDR2 YYNGEE come from the germline V gene. The CDR3, as DNA: TGTACCAGCAGCGTAGGAGTCTCGGTGGATACGCAGTATTTT. It is translated as CTSSVGVSVDTQYF.

The gene calls are TRBV7-2 and TRBJ1-5; 8 bases map to TRBD1. Germline trimming cut 1 base from V and 5 bases from J; bases unmatched to any gene: 4. From germline, CDR1 is SGHTA and CDR2 FQGNSA. The CDR3 is 15 residues long. The CDR3 loop reads CASSLDGTGYQPQHF. The DNA for the CDR3 is TGTGCCAGCAGCTTAGATGGGACAGGATATCAGCCCCAGCATTTT.

For this clonotype: One junction end disagrees with the germline gene, perhaps due to a read error. The rearrangement joins TRBV20-1 to TRBJ2-3, with 7 bases that match TRBD2. This CDR3 spans 15 amino acids. Germline loops: CDR1 DFQATT, CDR2 SNEGSKA (reference sequence). The CDR3 spells CSTSEYQDSTDTQYF. The CDR3 nucleotides are TGCAGTACTAGCGAGTACCAAGATAGCACAGATACGCAGTATTTT.

The table lists this clonotype with many counts. J is TRBJ1-1 and V is TRBV29-1; TRBD1 matches at 9 bases. V shed 6 bases, J shed 4 bases, and the junction held 12 bases outside the gene matches. The length of the CDR3 is 15 residues. The germline gives CDR1 SQVTM, CDR2 ANQGSEA. Here the CDR3 reads CSVAQGAKGGTEAFF. The CDR3 nucleotides are TGCAGCGTCGCACAGGGGGCAAAGGGTGGCACTGAAGCTTTCTTT. Supplemented by reference TRBV29-1 and TRBJ1-1, the full variable domain reads SAVISQKPSRDICQRGTSLTIQCQVDSQVTMMFWYRQQPGQSLTLIATANQGSEATYESGFVIDKFPISRPNLTFSTLTVSNMSPEDSSIYLCSVAQGAKGGTEAFFGQGTRLTVV.

This clonotype showed up many times. The genes are TRBV7-2 and TRBJ2-7; 7 nucleotides agree with TRBD2. The V and J ends lost 2 bases and 2 bases, in that order; junction bases with no gene match: 9. CDR1 and CDR2 from the germline V gene are SGHTA and FQGNSA. CDR3 length: 16 residues. The chain's CDR3 is CASSLTFASGTYEQYF. In DNA, the CDR3 is TGTGCCAGCAGCTTAACTTTCGCTAGCGGTACCTACGAGCAGTACTTC.

At least ten counts were recorded for this clonotype. The chain has TRBV6-1 and TRBJ1-4; a possible D gene is TRBD1 (5 bases). The germline V gene has CDR1 MNHNS and CDR2 SASEGT. With 1 base removed from V and 8 bases from J, the gap between germline ends came to 17 bases. The CDR3 length is 16 residues. The CDR3 spells CASSEVLDSGSEKLFF. CDR3 DNA: TGTGCCAGCAGTGAAGTTCTCGACAGCGGAAGCGAAAAACTGTTTTTT.

The table lists this clonotype with many counts. V and J are TRBV29-1 and TRBJ2-5; 9 bases map to TRBD1. The ends lost 1 base at V and 3 bases at J; junction bases unmatched: 12. CDR1 is SQVTM and CDR2 is ANQGSEA in the germline V gene. The CDR3 has 17 residues. CDR3 in amino acids: CSVEGKKPGQGEETQYF. The CDR3 nucleotides read TGCAGCGTTGAAGGAAAGAAACCGGGACAGGGCGAAGAGACCCAGTACTTC.

This clonotype was recorded a few times. A single base separates this from a much larger clone, so it may be a read error. The gene calls are TRBV12-3 or TRBV12-4 and TRBJ2-7, with unresolved D. This CDR3 has 14 residues. CDR3 sequence: CANSSEPETYEQYF. In nucleotides, the CDR3 is TGTGCCAACAGTTCTGAGCCAGAGACCTACGAGCAGTACTTC.

This clonotype was seen ten or more times. The chain combines TRBV5-1 with TRBJ2-5; D is unresolved. V was clipped by 0 bases and J by 3 bases, with 3 bases between them. The CDR3 covers 12 residues. The germline V gene encodes CDR1 SGHRS and CDR2 YFSETQ. The CDR3: CASSLVEETQYF. For the CDR3, the DNA is TGCGCCAGCAGCTTGGTAGAAGAGACCCAGTACTTC.

This clonotype was seen more than once but under ten times. This chain connects TRBV7-9 to TRBJ2-7; D is perhaps TRBD1 (6 bases). Between the trimmed V and J ends, which lost 4 bases and 12 bases, there was a span of 22 bases. Germline loops: CDR1 SEHNR, CDR2 FQNEAQ (reference sequence). CDR3 length equals 14 residues. The CDR3 bases are TGTGCCAGCAGCTCCCTCCGGGACACCCGATTTGGGTACTTC. This gives the protein CASSSLRDTRFGYF.